This T cell receptor beta chain was documented in a study of neurological immune-mediated disorders. The study, taken as a whole, reports: HTLV-1-associated myelopathy ranked highest for TCR clonal expansion and multiple sclerosis lowest, beneath healthy controls.

This clonotype has at least ten counts. Its matching antigen is unknown. As healthy controls, volunteers from a blood bank in Maryland, USA, were used. The sorted-subset TCR libraries were prepared using 800,000 to 1,000,000 CD4+ or CD8+ T cells as the starting material. The method for making cDNA was 5'RACE, and it used 10-nucleotide random UMIs. TCRdb fed the 5' RACE reads into MiXCR, producing one record per CDR3 protein. This repertoire shows over 15,000 distinct CDR3 sequences, roughly 9% found once; its top ten account for approximately 40%. The CDR3 runs 13 residues. The V end was cut by 1 base, the J end by 4 bases, with 5 bases between. CDR1 and CDR2 from the germline V gene are LNHDA and SQIVND (reference sequence).

The sample consisted of CD8+ T cells from blood. This receptor was obtained from a man in his forties or fifties in good health. This chain connects TRBV19 to TRBJ1-5; D unclear. CDR3 nucleotides: TGTGCCAGTAGTATAGCCCGAAATCAGCCCCAGCATTTT. Its translation is CASSIARNQPQHF.